The next 13 T cell receptor beta chains were all read from a single sample in a study of blood T cell repertoires in COVID-19. Generated by immunoSEQ multiplex PCR, the TCRdb table keeps only in-frame clones and is missing some. The table lists 200,000 or so clones, roughly four fifths of them singletons, with 4.5% to 6% in the top ten. Sequenced sample: peripheral blood. Source of these receptors: a woman between 65 and 79 years old with active or convalescent COVID-19.

The V gene is TRBV29-1, the J gene TRBJ2-3; D uncertain. The CDR3 runs to 13 residues. The V gene lost 7 bases and the J gene lost 2 bases, with 13 bases spanning the gap. In germline, CDR1 is SQVTM, CDR2 ANQGSEA. The CDR3 is CSAPGEHTDTQYF. The CDR3, as DNA: TGCAGCGCCCCAGGTGAACACACAGATACGCAGTATTTT.

The V call is TRBV5-5, the J call TRBJ1-1, with 10 bases matching TRBD1. CDR3 length: 16 residues. CDR1 and CDR2 from the germline V gene are SGHKS and YYEKEE (reference sequence). V trimming: 4 bases; J trimming: 4 bases; junction bases outside the gene matches: 10. The CDR3 spells CASSLRGGTGVTEAFF. The CDR3 nucleotides read TGTGCCAGCAGCCTGAGGGGCGGGACAGGGGTCACTGAAGCTTTCTTT.

V and J are TRBV9 and TRBJ2-2; 8 bases are a match to TRBD2. V lost 3 bases and J lost 3; bases outside the gene matches: 16. The germline CDR1 and CDR2 sequences are SGDLS and YYNGEE. This CDR3 spans 19 amino acids. Here the CDR3 reads CASSGRGRILLRDTGELFF. The CDR3 nucleotides read TGTGCCAGCAGCGGTCGCGGGAGGATCTTATTAAGGGACACCGGGGAGCTGTTTTTT. Complete variable domain (other parts from reference TRBV9 and TRBJ2-2): DSGVTQTPKHLITATGQRVTLRCSPRSGDLSVYWYQQSLDQGLQFLIQYYNGEERAKGNILERFSAQQFPDLHSELNLSSLELGDSALYFCASSGRGRILLRDTGELFFGEGSRLTVL.

This chain uses TRBV6-5 with TRBJ1-5; D is perhaps TRBD1 (6 bases). The V end was cut by 5 bases, the J end by 7 bases, with 15 bases between. The CDR3 loop spans 14 amino acids. Looked up from germline, CDR1 is MNHEY and CDR2 is SVGAGI. DNA of the CDR3: TGTGCCAGCAGTAACCGGGGGGCAGAGCAGCCCCAGCATTTT. Protein: CASSNRGAEQPQHF.

This clone was counted between two and nine times. CDR3 DNA sequence: TGTGCCTGGAGTGTTTGGGGCGGGAACGTAGCCAAAAACATTCAGTACTTC. Protein: CAWSVWGGNVAKNIQYF. This chain joins TRBV30 and TRBJ2-4; a possible D gene is TRBD2 (6 bases). The CDR3 runs to 17 residues. With 0 bases removed from V and 0 bases from J, the gap between germline ends came to 15 bases. Germline V lookup: CDR1 GTSNPN, CDR2 SVGIG (reference sequence).

This clone was picked up one time. The chain uses TRBV9 and TRBJ2-4, with 12 bases that match TRBD2. The V and J ends lost 3 bases and 8 bases, in that order; junction bases with no gene match: 18. The V gene's germline CDR1 is SGDLS and CDR2 YYNGEE. This CDR3 spans 19 amino acids. In DNA, the CDR3 is TGTGCCAGCAGCGATGACCCCTCCGGGACTAGCGGGTTGGGGGACATTCAGTACTTC. Protein: CASSDDPSGTSGLGDIQYF.

The chain links TRBV29-1 to TRBJ2-7; 7 nucleotides agree with TRBD2. The CDR3 is 15 residues long. Trimming took 6 bases from V and 0 from J; bases not matched to a gene: 11. Germline CDR1 and CDR2: SQVTM and ANQGSEA. The CDR3 coding sequence is TGCAGCGTCGACGGAAGCAGGGAGGGCTCCTACGAGCAGTACTTC. Amino acid sequence: CSVDGSREGSYEQYF.

The chain joins TRBV6-6 to TRBJ2-5; tentative D call: TRBD1 (5 bases). With 6 bases removed from V and 1 base from J, the gap between germline ends came to 15 bases. Looked up from germline, CDR1 is MNHNY and CDR2 is SVGAGI (reference sequence). The CDR3 extends over 15 amino acids. CDR3 DNA: TGTGCCAGCAGGTCAAAACGGACAACCCAAGAGACCCAGTACTTC. Protein: CASRSKRTTQETQYF.

The genes are TRBV20-1 and TRBJ2-3; possibly TRBD2 for D (6 bases). The CDR3 has 14 residues. The germline gives CDR1 DFQATT, CDR2 SNEGSKA (reference sequence). V was shortened by 3 bases and J by 6 bases, with 16 bases between the two germline ends. The CDR3 protein is CSASARDGWDTQYF. In DNA, the CDR3 is TGCAGTGCTAGTGCGCGGGATGGGTGGGATACGCAGTATTTT.

This clone has a count of ten or more. The chain has TRBV7-7 and TRBJ2-1, with TRBD2 identical over 9 bases. The CDR3 covers 16 residues. V trimming: 5 bases; J trimming: 0 bases; junction bases outside the gene matches: 5. Germline V gene sequence: CDR1 SSHAT, CDR2 FNYEAQ (reference sequence). CDR3 coding DNA: TGTGCCAGCAGCCCGAGAGCGGGAGGCTCCTACAATGAGCAGTTCTTC. Protein product: CASSPRAGGSYNEQFF.

The chain recombines TRBV7-6 with TRBJ2-4; D may be TRBD1 (6 bases). The V end lost 7 bases, the J end lost 7 bases, and 20 bases lay between the germline ends. The CDR3 spans 15 residues. The germline CDR1 and CDR2 sequences are SGHVS and FNYEAQ. The chain's CDR3 is CASTRVQGEGNIQYF. In DNA form, the CDR3 reads TGTGCCAGCACAAGGGTACAGGGCGAAGGTAACATTCAGTACTTC.

The rearrangement uses TRBV7-9 and TRBJ2-7; D might be TRBD2 (6 bases). CDR1 SEHNR and CDR2 FQNEAQ come from the germline V gene (reference sequence). V lost 0 bases and J 5 bases, leaving 11 bases between the germline ends. The CDR3 sequence is 14 residues long. CDR3 residues: CASSLATSSNEQYF. CDR3 bases: TGTGCCAGCAGCTTAGCTACTAGCAGTAACGAGCAGTACTTC.

This chain joins TRBV7-9 and TRBJ1-2; D ambiguous. Trimming stripped 2 bases from V and 8 bases from J, with 12 bases between. This CDR3 has 13 residues. The germline gives CDR1 SEHNR, CDR2 FQNEAQ (reference sequence). DNA of the CDR3: TGTGCCAGCAGCTTATCAGGCGAGGGAGGCTACACCTTC. It encodes CASSLSGEGGYTF. Supplemented by reference TRBV7-9 and TRBJ1-2, the full variable domain reads DTGVSQNPRHKITKRGQNVTFRCDPISEHNRLYWYRQTLGQGPEFLTYFQNEAQLEKSRLLSDRFSAERPKGSFSTLEIQRTEQGDSAMYLCASSLSGEGGYTFGSGTRLTVV.